This T cell receptor beta chain was identified during a study of shared T cell receptors in the human thymus (dated by TCRdb to about 2021). The study in broad terms: The study examined how self-reactive, shared T-cell receptor alpha chains are generated in the human thymus.

The library relied on the immunoSEQ multiplex PCR assay. What TCRdb holds here is the immuneACCESS table cut down to in-frame rearrangements. Part of the clones is not present; checked against another copy, under half of the missing clones reflect an unresolved V gene, and the others are unexplained. Recorded for this sample are 640,000 or so clones; more than 70% of them occurred a single time. The ten biggest clones cover about 0.0094% of the sample. A word on this clone: The antigen this receptor binds is unknown. Base qualities are not recorded, but no much larger clone differs from it by a single base.

V is pared back by 3 bases and J by 2 bases, with 8 bases lying between the germline termini. The germline V gene gives CDR1 as MDHEN and CDR2 as SYDVKM. Taken from cysteine to phenylalanine, the CDR3 has 14 residues. Only the CDR3 portion is preserved as DNA: 42 bases, with reading frame beginning at the first base. The data were also submitted as part of a second study, on human thymus T cells. Taken from the second paper: In Finland, the donors were immunologically healthy infants who were having open corrective cardiac surgery for congenital heart defects. Thymus tissue was collected as surgical resects that were removed during corrective cardiac surgery. Both the thymic and the peripheral blood repertoires appeared to show biased V and J gene segment usage. The related research reported highly overlapping thymic TCR repertoires among unrelated individuals. The study used seven to nine infant thymus samples plus four related peripheral blood samples to characterize TCR alpha and beta repertoires. The cohort included over five male and a couple of female infants, with donor ages spanning 7 to 244 days. Thymocytes were released mechanically from tissue and stored at -70 °C as pellets of roughly 9-31 million cells. Genomic DNA was extracted from frozen cell pellets with a QIAsymphony instrument. Using the immunoSEQ multiplex PCR assay, the TCRB and TCRAD loci were amplified from a standardized quantity of quality-controlled genomic DNA. The amplicons spanned the V(D)J region and were long enough to cover the CDR3 and allow V and J genes to be identified. Amplicon sequencing was performed on an Illumina platform through the commercial immunoSEQ service. Corrections for primer bias and sequencing errors followed previously described methods, while TCRAD and TCRB definitions were based on the IMGT database. Repertoires were analysed with immunoSEQ Analyzer 3.0 and VDJTools, covering basic statistics, V/J segment usage, diversity estimates, rarefaction and pairwise overlap. Diversity was estimated with Chao1, ChaoE, Efron-Thisted, Shannon and inverse Simpson indices, and also on datasets down-sampled to the smallest sample. Repertoire overlap was assessed by strict matching of CDR3 nucleotide sequence, V gene and J gene, and clustering was done by Jaccard-based multidimensional scaling. On average, thymus samples gave roughly 740,000 unique TCRB clonotypes, whereas blood samples gave roughly 80,000.

Sequencing input: thymocytes. The receptor's source is a boy less than two years old with a congenital heart defect. Donor details come from another sample of the same person, matched by shared clones. The receptor chain draws on TRBV28 and TRBJ1-5; D gene: possibly TRBD1, on 6 matching bases. The CDR3 sequence is CASSFDRRNQPQHF. The DNA sequence is given as TGTGCCAGCAGTTTCGACAGGCGCAATCAGCCCCAGCATTTT.